What follows is one T cell receptor beta chain and its context. The data belong to a study of T cell responses to AZD1222 COVID-19 vaccine. Per germline, CDR1 SGHTS and CDR2 YDEGEE. V lost 0 bases to trimming and J lost 7 bases, with 2 bases between them. This CDR3 is built from 11 residues. Sequencing used immunoSEQ multiplex PCR; TCRdb keeps in-frame clones, though not all of them. The repertoire includes around 120,000 clones, around 92% of them detected once, and around 15% sits in the top ten. The V call is TRBV5-8, the J call TRBJ1-5, with unresolved D. This sequence originates from an adult in good health. Sequenced material: peripheral blood, taken on day 0 of AZD1222 vaccination. The CDR3 region is CASSLGQPQHF. CDR3 sequence (DNA): TGTGCCAGCAGCTTGGGGCAGCCCCAGCATTTT.